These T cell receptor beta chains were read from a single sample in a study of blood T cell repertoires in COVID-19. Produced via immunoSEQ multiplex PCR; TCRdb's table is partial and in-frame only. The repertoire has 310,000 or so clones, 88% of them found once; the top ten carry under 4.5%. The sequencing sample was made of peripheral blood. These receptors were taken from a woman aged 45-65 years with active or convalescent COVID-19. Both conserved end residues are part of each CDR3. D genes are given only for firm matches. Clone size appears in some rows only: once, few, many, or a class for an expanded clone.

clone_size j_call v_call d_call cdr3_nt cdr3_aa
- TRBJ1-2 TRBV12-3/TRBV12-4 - TGTGCCAGCAGCAAGACTGGTGGCTACACCTTC CASSKTGGYTF
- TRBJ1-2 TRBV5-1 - TGCGCCAGCAGCTTGGCTCTATCGGGACACCTAGAAGGCTACACCTTC CASSLALSGHLEGYTF
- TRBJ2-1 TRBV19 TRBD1 TGTGCCAGTAGTCGACAGGGGCCTTCGAGCAATGAGCAGTTCTTC CASSRQGPSSNEQFF
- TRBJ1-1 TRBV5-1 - TGCGCCAGCAGCTTGGCCGGTGGAGAGAACACTGAAGCTTTCTTT CASSLAGGENTEAFF
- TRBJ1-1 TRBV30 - TGTGCCTGGAGTCCTGAGACAGGCCGAAGGGGGACTGAAGCTTTCTTT CAWSPETGRRGTEAFF
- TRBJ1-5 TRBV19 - TGTGCCAGTAGTATAGGAGTCAGCGGCCGGGATCAGCCCCAGCATTTT CASSIGVSGRDQPQHF
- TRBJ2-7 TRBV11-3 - TGTGCCAGCAGCTTAACCGGGGCCTACGAGCAGTACTTC CASSLTGAYEQYF
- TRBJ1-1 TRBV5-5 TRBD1 TGTGCCAGCAGCTTAGGGATGAGGGGGCGAGCTTTCTTT CASSLGMRGRAFF
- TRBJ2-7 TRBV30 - TGTGCCTGGAGGGAGGGGTTATTTTACGAGCAGTACTTC CAWREGLFYEQYF
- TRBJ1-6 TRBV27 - TGTGCCACGGGGAGACCCCTCCACTTT CATGRPLHF
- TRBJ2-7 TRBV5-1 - TGCGCCAGCAGCTTGGACAGCTCATACTACGAGCAGTACTTC CASSLDSSYYEQYF
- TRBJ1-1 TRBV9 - TGTGCCAGCAGCGTAGAGCCTTCGGTAACTGAAGCTTTCTTT CASSVEPSVTEAFF
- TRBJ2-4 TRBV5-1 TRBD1 TGCGCCAGCAGCTTGGGGATTAGACAGGGAAGGTACTTC CASSLGIRQGRYF
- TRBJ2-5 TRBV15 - TGTGCCACCAGCAGATATCAAGAGACCCAGTACTTC CATSRYQETQYF
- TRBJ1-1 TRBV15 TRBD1 TGTGCCACCAGCGGCCGGGACAGGGCACTCAACACTGAAGCTTTCTTT CATSGRDRALNTEAFF
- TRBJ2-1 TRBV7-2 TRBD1 TGTGCCAGCAGCTTAGGGGGACAGTCAAATGAGCAGTTCTTC CASSLGGQSNEQFF
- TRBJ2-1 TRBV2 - TGTGCCAGCAGGAGTATACAGGGATCTAGGGATGAGCAGTTCTTC CASRSIQGSRDEQFF
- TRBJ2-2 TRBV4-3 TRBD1 TGCGCCAGCAGCCAAGCGAGCGGACAGGGAGGAACCGGGGAGCTGTTTTTT CASSQASGQGGTGELFF
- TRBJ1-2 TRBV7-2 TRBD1 TGTGCCAGCAGCGCCGGGACAGGAGTTAACTATGGCTACACCTTC CASSAGTGVNYGYTF
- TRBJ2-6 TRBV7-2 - TGTGCCAGCAGCCACAGCTCTGGGGCCAACGTCCTGACTTTC CASSHSSGANVLTF
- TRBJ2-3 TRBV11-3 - TGTGCCAGCAGCTCAAAGTCCGACTTGACGGGTACGCAGTATTTT CASSSKSDLTGTQYF
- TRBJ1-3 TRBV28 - TGTGCCAGCCGTCGAACGAGCTCTGGAAACACCATATATTTT CASRRTSSGNTIYF
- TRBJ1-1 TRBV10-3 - TGTGCCATCACCCCAGGGGCGAACACTGAAGCTTTCTTT CAITPGANTEAFF
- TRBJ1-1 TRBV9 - TGTGCCAGCAGCGTAGATGTAGGTAGGGAGAGTGAAGCTTTCTTT CASSVDVGRESEAFF
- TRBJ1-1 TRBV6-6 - TGTGCCAGCAGCGGGGGGGGGTCGGCTTTCTTT CASSGGGSAFF
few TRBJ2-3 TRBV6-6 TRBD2 TGTGCCGGCGCCGGGGGGGACAGCACAGATACGCAGTATTTT CAGAGGDSTDTQYF
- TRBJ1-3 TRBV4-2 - TGTGCCAGCAGCCGGAGACAGACTGGAAACACCATATATTTT CASSRRQTGNTIYF
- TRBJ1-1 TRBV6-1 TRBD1 TGTGCCAGCAGTGATCACGTGGGGACAGGGTTGGTTGAAGCTTTCTTT CASSDHVGTGLVEAFF
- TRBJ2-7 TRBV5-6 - TGTGCCAGCAGCTTGGTTGCGGTTAGATACGAGCAGTACTTC CASSLVAVRYEQYF
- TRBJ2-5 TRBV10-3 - TGTGCCATCAGTGAGCAGGGTTCGGAGACCCAGTACTTC CAISEQGSETQYF
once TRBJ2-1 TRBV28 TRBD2 TGTGCCAGCAGGCTAGCGGGAGGGTACAATGAGCAGTTCTTC CASRLAGGYNEQFF
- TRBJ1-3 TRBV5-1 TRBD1 TGCGCCAGCAGCCCGGGGACAGGCGGAAACACCATATATTTT CASSPGTGGNTIYF
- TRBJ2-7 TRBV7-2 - TGTGCCAGCAGCTACAGCTCCTACGAGCAGTACTTC CASSYSSYEQYF